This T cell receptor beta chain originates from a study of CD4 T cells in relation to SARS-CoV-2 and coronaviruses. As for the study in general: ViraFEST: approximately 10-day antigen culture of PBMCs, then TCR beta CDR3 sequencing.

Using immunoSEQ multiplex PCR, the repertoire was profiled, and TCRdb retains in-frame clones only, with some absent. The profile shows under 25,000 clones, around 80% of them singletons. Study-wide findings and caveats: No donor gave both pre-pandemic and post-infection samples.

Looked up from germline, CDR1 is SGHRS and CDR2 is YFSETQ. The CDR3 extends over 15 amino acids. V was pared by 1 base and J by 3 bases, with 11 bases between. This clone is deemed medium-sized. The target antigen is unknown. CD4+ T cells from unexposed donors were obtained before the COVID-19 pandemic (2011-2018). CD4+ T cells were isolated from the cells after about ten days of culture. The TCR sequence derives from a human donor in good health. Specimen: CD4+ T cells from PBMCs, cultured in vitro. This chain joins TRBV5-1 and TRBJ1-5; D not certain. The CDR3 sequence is CASSLSGELNQPQHF. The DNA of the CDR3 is TGCGCCAGCAGCTTGAGTGGGGAACTCAATCAGCCCCAGCATTTT.